The clone carrying this T cell receptor (beta chain) appeared a few times. Its antigen remains unidentified. The CDR3 length is 15 residues. CDR1 MNHNS and CDR2 SASEGT come from the germline V gene. Trimming stripped 7 bases from V and 8 bases from J, with 18 bases between. The data stem from a study of CD8 T cells in ankylosing spondylitis. Study-wide points: Previous work reported some of these motif variants in the synovial fluid and blood of reactive arthritis. Disease-linked clones proved CD8+ and comparatively uncommon in peripheral blood. What appeared characteristic of ankylosing spondylitis blood was a TCR beta motif of fewer than ten highly homologous variants. Clones linked to disease were reported to show significant enrichment in matched ankylosing spondylitis synovial fluid.

It was by quantitative 5'-RACE with molecular barcodes that TCR beta libraries were made. TCRdb reprocessed the 5' RACE reads via MiXCR and lists one record per CDR3 protein. The sample yields around 480,000 distinct CDR3 sequences, about a sixth seen once. The receptor was isolated from a male donor with ankylosing spondylitis. This chain uses TRBV6-1 with TRBJ1-6, with D uncertain. The material sequenced was blood, either unsorted or a sorted T cell fraction (not recorded which). CDR3 residues: CASTPGGSSYSPLHF. The CDR3 DNA sequence: TGTGCCAGCACCCCGGGAGGGTCCTCCTATTCACCCCTCCACTTT.